A single sample gave rise to the 13 T cell receptor beta chains below, sequenced in a study of shared clonotypes between healthy human individuals. Profiling relied on immunoSEQ multiplex PCR, and the TCRdb table lists in-frame clones only, not all of them. The sample consists of roughly 1,500,000 clones, roughly 98.5% of them appearing once. The specimen was naive CD4+ T cells sorted from blood. Subset meaning: CD45RA+ positively selected. These TCRs come from a man aged 25 to 40 in good health.

This clone was counted once. The J gene is TRBJ1-5, the V gene TRBV19, with 7 bases matching TRBD1. With 6 bases clipped from V and 8 bases from J, the junction kept 4 bases outside the gene matches. The CDR3 sequence is 12 residues long. In germline, CDR1 is LNHDA, CDR2 SQIVND (reference sequence). The CDR3 region has the DNA TGTGCCAGTAGACGACAGGGAGAGCCCCAGCATTTT. Translation: CASRRQGEPQHF.

This rearrangement joins TRBV28 to TRBJ2-5; 8 nucleotides match TRBD1. The CDR3 is made up of 14 amino acids. The germline CDR1 and CDR2 sequences are MDHEN and SYDVKM. With V trimmed by 8 bases and J by 2 bases, 7 bases remained unmatched. The CDR3 coding sequence is TGTGCCAGCTCCCCAGGGGGCTGGCAAGAGACCCAGTACTTC. This sequence encodes CASSPGGWQETQYF.

The chain couples TRBV5-1 to TRBJ2-7; perhaps TRBD2 as D (7 bases). The CDR3 covers 16 residues. V was clipped by 0 bases and J by 0 bases, with 13 bases between them. The germline gives CDR1 SGHRS, CDR2 YFSETQ. The CDR3 loop reads CASSLAGGAPSYEQYF. The CDR3 DNA follows: TGCGCCAGCAGCTTGGCTGGGGGGGCTCCCTCCTACGAGCAGTACTTC.

The rearrangement links TRBV15 to TRBJ2-1, with D possibly TRBD2 on 6 matching bases. Germline values: CDR1 LNHNV, CDR2 YYDKDF (reference sequence). The CDR3 is made up of 16 amino acids. V was clipped by 0 bases and J by 3 bases, with 12 bases between them. The CDR3 DNA sequence: TGTGCCACCAGCAGAGATTACGGGAGAAGCTACAATGAGCAGTTCTTC. Residues: CATSRDYGRSYNEQFF.

V is TRBV30 and J is TRBJ2-7; TRBD1 might be the D (8 bases). V was pared by 2 bases and J by 7 bases, with 15 bases between. Per germline, CDR1 GTSNPN and CDR2 SVGIG (reference sequence). CDR3 length equals 13 residues. CDR3 sequence reads: CAWSIGGTGEQYF. The DNA for the CDR3 is TGTGCCTGGAGTATCGGGGGGACAGGTGAGCAGTACTTC.

About this clone itself: This CDR3 is also generated by other DNA sequences in the sample. The V call is TRBV18, the J call TRBJ2-3; 9 nucleotides align to TRBD2. The V gene end was trimmed by 3 bases and the J gene end by 2 bases; junction bases not matched to a gene: 3. CDR3 length: 15 amino acids. Germline lookup yields CDR1 KGHSH and CDR2 LQKENI. In nucleotides, the CDR3 is TGTGCCAGCTCACCCTTAGCGGGGGCCACAGATACGCAGTATTTT. The encoded protein is CASSPLAGATDTQYF.

V is TRBV2 and J is TRBJ2-7; no reliable D call. V was clipped by 4 bases and J by 1 base, with 8 bases between them. Looked up from germline, CDR1 is SNHLY and CDR2 is FYNNEI. The CDR3 is made up of 13 amino acids. CDR3 sequence: CASSAVASYEQYF. The DNA of the CDR3 is TGTGCCAGCAGTGCTGTCGCTTCCTACGAGCAGTACTTC.

The chain recombines TRBV7-8 with TRBJ2-7; either TRBD1 or TRBD2 may supply D (7 bases each). Germline V gene lookup returns CDR1 SGHVS and CDR2 FQNEAQ. The V and J ends lost 5 bases and 0 bases respectively, with 20 bases between them. This CDR3 comprises 17 residues. This chain's CDR3 is CASSPGGGQKSSYEQYF. In DNA form, the CDR3 reads TGTGCCAGCAGCCCTGGGGGGGGACAGAAAAGCTCCTACGAGCAGTACTTC. The full variable domain, with the rest looked up from reference TRBV7-8 and TRBJ2-7, is GAGVSQSPRYKVAKRGQDVALRCDPISGHVSLFWYQQALGQGPEFLTYFQNEAQLDKSGLPSDRFFAERPEGSVSTLKIQRTQQEDSAVYLCASSPGGGQKSSYEQYFGPGTRLTVT.

The chain has TRBV9 and TRBJ2-3; D is ambiguous. The CDR3 loop spans 12 amino acids. V dropped 2 bases and J dropped 5 bases, with 6 bases sitting between them. Germline V gene data show CDR1 as SGDLS and CDR2 as YYNGEE. CDR3 coding DNA: TGTGCCAGCAGCGTGAGAGGAGATACGCAGTATTTT. Residues: CASSVRGDTQYF.

The J gene is TRBJ2-1, the V gene TRBV5-1; D is perhaps TRBD1 (6 bases). V was shortened by 3 bases and J by 2 bases, with 12 bases between the two germline ends. The germline V gene has CDR1 SGHRS and CDR2 YFSETQ. The CDR3 consists of 15 residues. The CDR3 spells CASSSGTPTYNEQFF. CDR3 DNA: TGCGCCAGCAGCTCCGGGACACCGACCTACAATGAGCAGTTCTTC.

A single count supports this clone. The chain joins TRBV9 to TRBJ2-3; 12 positions agree with TRBD2. The germline V gene has CDR1 SGDLS and CDR2 YYNGEE. Germline trimming cut 1 base from V and 2 bases from J; bases unmatched to any gene: 14. The CDR3 sequence is 20 residues long. Written as DNA, the CDR3 is TGTGCCAGCAGCGTAAGGGCCCCTAGCGGGAGGGCCATGTACACAGATACGCAGTATTTT. Protein product: CASSVRAPSGRAMYTDTQYF.

The V and J genes are TRBV7-2 and TRBJ2-7; maybe TRBD2 (5 bases). Trimming removed 3 bases at V and 5 bases at J, with 11 bases between. CDR3 length equals 13 residues. Germline V gene data show CDR1 as SGHTA and CDR2 as FQGNSA. The CDR3 sequence: CASSLSGPNEQYF. CDR3 nucleotide sequence: TGTGCCAGCAGCTTGAGCGGACCGAACGAGCAGTACTTC.

This clone was observed a single time. The chain carries TRBV14 and TRBJ2-1; D may be TRBD2 (5 bases). V gave up 2 bases and J gave up 6 bases, with 17 bases separating them. From germline, CDR1 is SGHDN and CDR2 FVKESK. This CDR3 spans 16 amino acids. CDR3 bases: TGTGCCAGCAGCCAACGGACTGGCCAGGTAGCCAATGAGCAGTTCTTC. It specifies CASSQRTGQVANEQFF.